This entry features one T cell receptor (beta chain) sequence. What this receptor recognizes is not known. Per-base qualities were not stored, and no clone one base away is much larger. The sample comes from a study of response to subunit inactivated influenza vaccine (dated by TCRdb to the late 2010s). Some background on the complete study: Deep quantitative T cell receptor repertoire profiling was used in the study to track responses to a trivalent subunit inactivated influenza vaccine. On the study overall, not on this receptor specifically: The authors suggested that each seasonal influenza vaccination may recruit only a limited number of new T cells.

Including the terminal cysteine and phenylalanine, the CDR3 comprises 15 residues. The retained sequence is limited to the CDR3, 45 bases, with the frame set at the first base. V drops 1 base and J drops 0 bases, leaving 7 bases in between. In the germline V gene (reference sequence), CDR1 corresponds to SEHNR and CDR2 to FQNEAQ. The library was produced with RT-PCR. Reads for this sample came from an Illumina HiSeq 2500. Through fastp at Q25 and MiXCR, TCRdb rebuilt clones from the public reads, retaining in-frame beta chains. Rows merge per CDR3 protein into single entries with the most common DNA and genes. In this sample the table shows hundreds of thousands of distinct CDR3 sequences, approximately 17% of which occur a single time. Under 13% of the sample rests with the top ten.

Sample: PBMCs from blood, taken 5 to 6 days after vaccination. The rearrangement joined TRBV7-9 to TRBJ2-4; no D gene is confidently identified. The clonotype comes from a man aged 45-60 years who received an inactivated influenza vaccine. Donor details come from another sample of the same person, matched by shared clones. CDR3 sequence: CASSLGSSAKNIQYF. The DNA is as follows: TGTGCCAGCAGCTTAGGGTCCTCAGCCAAAAACATTCAGTACTTC.